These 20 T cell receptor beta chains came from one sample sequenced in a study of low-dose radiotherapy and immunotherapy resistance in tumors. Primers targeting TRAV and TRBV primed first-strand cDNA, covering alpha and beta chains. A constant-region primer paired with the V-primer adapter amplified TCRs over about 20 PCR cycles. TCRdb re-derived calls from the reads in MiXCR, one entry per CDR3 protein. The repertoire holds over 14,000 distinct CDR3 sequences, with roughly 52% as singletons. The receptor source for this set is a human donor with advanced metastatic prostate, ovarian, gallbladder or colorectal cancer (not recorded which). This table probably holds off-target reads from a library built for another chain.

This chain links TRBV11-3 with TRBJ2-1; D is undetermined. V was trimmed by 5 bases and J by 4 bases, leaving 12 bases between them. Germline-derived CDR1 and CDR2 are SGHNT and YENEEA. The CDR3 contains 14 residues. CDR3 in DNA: TGTGCCAGCAGCCCATCCCCCCTTTACAATGAGCAGTTCTTC. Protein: CASSPSPLYNEQFF.

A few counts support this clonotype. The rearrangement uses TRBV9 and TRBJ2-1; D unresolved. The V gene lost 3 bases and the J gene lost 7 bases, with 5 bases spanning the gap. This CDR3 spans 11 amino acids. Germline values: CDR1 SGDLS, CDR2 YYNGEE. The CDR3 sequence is CASSAVNEQFF. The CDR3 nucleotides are TGTGCCAGCAGCGCTGTAAATGAGCAGTTCTTC.

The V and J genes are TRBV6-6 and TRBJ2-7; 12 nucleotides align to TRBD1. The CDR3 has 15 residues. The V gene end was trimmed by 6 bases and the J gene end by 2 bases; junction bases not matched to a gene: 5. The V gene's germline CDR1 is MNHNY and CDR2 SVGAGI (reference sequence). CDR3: CASRRGTGGPYEQYF. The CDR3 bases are TGTGCCAGCAGACGGGGGACAGGGGGCCCCTACGAGCAGTACTTC.

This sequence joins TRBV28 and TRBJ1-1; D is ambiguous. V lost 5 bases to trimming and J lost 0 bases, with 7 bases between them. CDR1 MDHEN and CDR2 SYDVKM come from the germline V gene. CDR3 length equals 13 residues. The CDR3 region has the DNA TGTGCCAGCAGTCCTACGGTGAACACTGAAGCTTTCTTT. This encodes CASSPTVNTEAFF.

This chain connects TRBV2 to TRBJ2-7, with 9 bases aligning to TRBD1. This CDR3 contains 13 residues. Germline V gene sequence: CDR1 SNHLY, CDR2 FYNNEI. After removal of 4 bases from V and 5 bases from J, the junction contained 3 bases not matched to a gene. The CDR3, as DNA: TGTGCCAGCAGTGGACAGGGGGTCCACGAGCAGTACTTC. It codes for CASSGQGVHEQYF.

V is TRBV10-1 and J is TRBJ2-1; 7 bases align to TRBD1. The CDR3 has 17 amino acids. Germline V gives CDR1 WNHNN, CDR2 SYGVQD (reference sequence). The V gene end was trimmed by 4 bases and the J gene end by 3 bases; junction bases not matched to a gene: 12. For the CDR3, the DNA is TGCGCCAGCAGTGTAGACCCGGGACAGAGCTTCTACAATGAGCAGTTCTTC. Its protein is CASSVDPGQSFYNEQFF.

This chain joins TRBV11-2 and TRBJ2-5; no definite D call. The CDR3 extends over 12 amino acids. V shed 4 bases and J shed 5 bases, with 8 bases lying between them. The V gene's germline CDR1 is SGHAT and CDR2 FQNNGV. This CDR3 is CASSWLRETQYF. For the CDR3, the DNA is TGTGCCAGCAGCTGGCTCCGGGAGACCCAGTACTTC.

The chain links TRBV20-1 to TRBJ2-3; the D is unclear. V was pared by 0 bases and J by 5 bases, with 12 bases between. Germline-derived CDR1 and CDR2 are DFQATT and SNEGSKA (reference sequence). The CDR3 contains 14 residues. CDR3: CSARDQVTLDTQYF. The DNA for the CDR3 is TGCAGTGCTAGAGATCAGGTGACCCTAGATACGCAGTATTTT.

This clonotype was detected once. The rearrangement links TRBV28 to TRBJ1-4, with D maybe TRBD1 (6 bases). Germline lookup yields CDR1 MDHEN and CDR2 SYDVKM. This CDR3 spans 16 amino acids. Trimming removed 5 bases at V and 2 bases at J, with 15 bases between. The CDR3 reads CASSPTTGTTNEKLFF. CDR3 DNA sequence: TGTGCCAGCAGTCCTACTACAGGGACTACTAATGAAAAACTGTTTTTT.

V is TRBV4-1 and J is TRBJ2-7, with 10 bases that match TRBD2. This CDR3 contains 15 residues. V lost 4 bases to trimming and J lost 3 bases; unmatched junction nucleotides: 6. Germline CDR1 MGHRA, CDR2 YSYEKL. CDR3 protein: CASSRITSGDYEQYF. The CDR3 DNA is TGCGCCAGCAGCCGGATCACTAGCGGGGACTACGAGCAGTACTTC.

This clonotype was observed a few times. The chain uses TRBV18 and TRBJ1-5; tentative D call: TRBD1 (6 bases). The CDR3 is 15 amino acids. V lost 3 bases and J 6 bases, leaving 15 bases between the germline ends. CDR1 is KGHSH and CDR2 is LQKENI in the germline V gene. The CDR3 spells CASSPLQGSGQPQHF. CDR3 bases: TGTGCCAGCTCACCCCTACAGGGCAGCGGTCAGCCCCAGCATTTT.

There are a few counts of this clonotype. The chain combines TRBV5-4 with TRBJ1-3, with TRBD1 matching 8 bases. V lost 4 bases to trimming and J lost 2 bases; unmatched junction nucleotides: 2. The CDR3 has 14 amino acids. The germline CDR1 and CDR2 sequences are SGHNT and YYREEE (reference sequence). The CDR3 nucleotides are TGTGCCAGCAGCCAGGACAGGGCTGGAAACACCATATATTTT. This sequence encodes CASSQDRAGNTIYF.

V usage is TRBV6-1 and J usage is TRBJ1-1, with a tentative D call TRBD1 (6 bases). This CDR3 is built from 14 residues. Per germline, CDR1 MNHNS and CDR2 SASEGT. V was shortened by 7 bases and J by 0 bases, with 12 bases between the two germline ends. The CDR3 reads CASIGQGMNTEAFF. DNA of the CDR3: TGTGCCAGCATCGGGCAGGGGATGAACACTGAAGCTTTCTTT.

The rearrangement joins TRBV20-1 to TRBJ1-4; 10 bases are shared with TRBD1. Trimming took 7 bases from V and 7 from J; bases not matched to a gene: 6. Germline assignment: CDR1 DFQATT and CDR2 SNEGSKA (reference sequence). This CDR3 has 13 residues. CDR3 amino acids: CSVWDRGIEKLFF. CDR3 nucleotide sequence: TGCAGTGTATGGGACAGGGGAATTGAAAAACTGTTTTTT.

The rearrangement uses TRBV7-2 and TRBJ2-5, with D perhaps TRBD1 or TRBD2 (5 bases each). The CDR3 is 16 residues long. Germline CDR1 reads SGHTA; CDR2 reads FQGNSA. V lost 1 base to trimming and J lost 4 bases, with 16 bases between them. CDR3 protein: CASSLVLAQRGETQYF. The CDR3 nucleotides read TGTGCCAGCAGCTTAGTGCTAGCCCAGAGGGGAGAGACCCAGTACTTC. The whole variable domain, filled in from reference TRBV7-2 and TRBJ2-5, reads GAGVSQSPSNKVTEKGKDVELRCDPISGHTALYWYRQSLGQGLEFLIYFQGNSAPDKSGLPSDRFSAERTGGSVSTLTIQRTQQEDSAVYLCASSLVLAQRGETQYFGPGTRLLVL.

For the CDR3, the DNA is TGTGCCAGCAGTGAATTGAGCTTGGAGACGGATGGCTACACCTTC. Translation gives CASSELSLETDGYTF. The chain uses TRBV6-2 or TRBV6-3 and TRBJ1-2; D remains unclear. The CDR3 covers 15 residues. With 5 bases removed from V and 6 bases from J, the gap between germline ends came to 19 bases. CDR1 is MNHEY and CDR2 is SVGEGT in the germline V gene.

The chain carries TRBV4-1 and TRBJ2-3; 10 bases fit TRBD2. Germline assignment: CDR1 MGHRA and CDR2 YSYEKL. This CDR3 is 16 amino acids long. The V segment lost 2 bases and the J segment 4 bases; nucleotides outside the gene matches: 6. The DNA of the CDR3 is TGCGCCAGCAGCCAACCACTAGCGGGGTGGTCAGATACGCAGTATTTT. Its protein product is CASSQPLAGWSDTQYF.

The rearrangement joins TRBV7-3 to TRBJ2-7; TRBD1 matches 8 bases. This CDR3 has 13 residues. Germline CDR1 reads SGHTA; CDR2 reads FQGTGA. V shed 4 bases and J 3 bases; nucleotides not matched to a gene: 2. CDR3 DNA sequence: TGTGCCAGCAGCTCGGGACAGGACTACGAGCAGTACTTC. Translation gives CASSSGQDYEQYF.

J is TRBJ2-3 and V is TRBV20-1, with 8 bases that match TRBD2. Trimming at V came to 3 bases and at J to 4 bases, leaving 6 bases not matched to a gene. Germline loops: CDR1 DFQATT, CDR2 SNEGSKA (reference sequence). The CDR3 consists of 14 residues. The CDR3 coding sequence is TGCAGTGCTAGTCATTCGGGGGGGTCAGATACGCAGTATTTT. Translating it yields CSASHSGGSDTQYF.

CDR3 coding DNA: TGTGCCAGCGGTCCCCGGGACGGCTACGAGCAGTACTTC. This sequence encodes CASGPRDGYEQYF. The chain recombines TRBV9 with TRBJ2-7; D is tentatively TRBD1 or TRBD2 (5 bases each). V gave up 7 bases and J gave up 3 bases, with 14 bases separating them. The germline V gene has CDR1 SGDLS and CDR2 YYNGEE. The CDR3 has 13 residues. Variable domain in full (rest from reference TRBV9 and TRBJ2-7): DSGVTQTPKHLITATGQRVTLRCSPRSGDLSVYWYQQSLDQGLQFLIQYYNGEERAKGNILERFSAQQFPDLHSELNLSSLELGDSALYFCASGPRDGYEQYFGPGTRLTVT.